The 3 T cell receptor beta chains listed next were all sequenced from one sample in a study of shared clonotypes between healthy human individuals. Measured with immunoSEQ multiplex PCR; TCRdb has only the in-frame clones, and not every one. Of 650,000 to 800,000 clones listed, over 55% were seen once; the top ten hold less than 2%. Sequencing input: memory CD4+ T cells sorted from blood. The subset is: CD45RA-negative fraction. The receptors were sampled from a woman aged 25 to 39 in good health.

CDR3 DNA sequence: TGTGCCAGTAGTCCGGCAGTTAATCAGCCCCAGCATTTT. This translates into CASSPAVNQPQHF. The rearrangement uses TRBV19 and TRBJ1-5; no definite D call. The germline V and J ends were trimmed by 5 bases and 4 bases, with 9 bases remaining between them. Germline V gene data show CDR1 as LNHDA and CDR2 as SQIVND (reference sequence). The CDR3 is 13 amino acids. Full variable domain (outside the CDR3, taken from reference TRBV19 and TRBJ1-5): DGGITQSPKYLFRKEGQNVTLSCEQNLNHDAMYWYRQDPGQGLRLIYYSQIVNDFQKGDIAEGYSVSREKKESFPLTVTSAQKNPTAFYLCASSPAVNQPQHFGDGTRLSIL.

This chain joins TRBV11-2 and TRBJ1-5, with D maybe TRBD1 (5 bases). In germline, CDR1 is SGHAT, CDR2 FQNNGV. CDR3 length equals 15 residues. Trimming removed 0 bases from V and 0 bases from J, with 6 bases in between. The CDR3, as DNA: TGTGCCAGCAGCTTAGAAGACAGTAGCAATCAGCCCCAGCATTTT. The encoded protein is CASSLEDSSNQPQHF.

The chain recombines TRBV18 with TRBJ2-5; TRBD1 aligns across 8 bases. Germline CDR1 KGHSH, CDR2 LQKENI. CDR3 length: 15 amino acids. J was trimmed by 4 bases and V by 2 bases; bases with no gene match: 6. CDR3: CASSPVGQGLETQYF. In DNA form, the CDR3 reads TGTGCCAGCTCACCAGTAGGACAGGGACTAGAGACCCAGTACTTC. The full variable domain, rest sourced from reference TRBV18 and TRBJ2-5, is NAGVMQNPRHLVRRRGQEARLRCSPMKGHSHVYWYRQLPEEGLKFMVYLQKENIIDESGMPKERFSAEFPKEGPSILRIQQVVRGDSAAYFCASSPVGQGLETQYFGPGTRLLVL.